The source of this TCR beta chain is a study of blood T cell repertoires in COVID-19. About the research overall: The study drew acute and convalescent COVID-19 samples from the United States, Italy and Spain. Sources were T cells, B-cell-depleted T cells, or PBMCs; the material itself was cDNA or gDNA.

V shed 3 bases, J shed 2 bases, and the junction held 8 bases outside the gene matches. Per germline, CDR1 KGHSH and CDR2 LQKENI. The CDR3 covers 16 residues. Authors' data handling: Estimation of nucleated cell counts relied on the amplification of reference gene primers. Repertoires were generated with immunoSEQ multiplex PCR, while TCRdb's copy carries only in-frame clones and drops some. D and trimming come from the DNA, and the V and J calls and clone size come from that table. The table shows 340,000 or so clones, with around 83% occurring only once. The source of this sequence is a man aged 25 to 45 with active or convalescent COVID-19. The chain joins TRBV18 to TRBJ2-3; TRBD2 matches 7 bases. Sequencing used peripheral blood. The DNA for the CDR3 is TGTGCCAGCTCACCGCGGGAGAAAACAGTCACAGATACGCAGTATTTT. This codes for CASSPREKTVTDTQYF.